This entry lists 15 T cell receptor beta chains sequenced from one sample in a study of blood T cell repertoires in COVID-19 (dated by TCRdb to about 2020). To prepare the library, the immunoSEQ multiplex PCR assay was applied. The immuneACCESS repertoire file appears here via TCRdb, limited to in-frame rearrangements. These files lack a portion of the clones; in checked studies, under half of the deficit traces to unresolved V genes, and the cause of the others is not known. This sample gives over 200,000 clones in total; nearly 90% of them show up just once. The ten largest clones add up to 11% of the sample. The specimen was PBMCs or T cells enriched from blood (not recorded which). These TCRs come from a man aged 25 to 45 who had recovered from COVID-19.

This chain uses TRBV21-1 with TRBJ2-2; whether TRBD1, the table's D call, matches the DNA was not checked. TRBV21-1 is a listed pseudogene. The CDR3 runs to 17 residues. The CDR3 sequence is CASSRGQGNGCTGELFF. DNA for the CDR3: TGTGCCAGCAGCAGAGGACAGGGGAATGGGTGTACCGGGGAGCTGTTTTTT.

This clone was observed once. The chain combines TRBV11-3 with TRBJ2-5; TRBD1 matches 9 bases. The germline gives CDR1 SGHNT, CDR2 YENEEA. The CDR3 runs to 15 residues. V lost 5 bases and J lost 5; bases outside the gene matches: 9. This chain's CDR3 is CASSPRTGAWETQYF. CDR3 DNA: TGTGCCAGCAGCCCTAGGACAGGGGCCTGGGAGACCCAGTACTTC.

V and J are TRBV25-1 and TRBJ2-6; 8 positions match TRBD1. CDR3 size: 15 residues. The J segment lost 2 bases and the V segment lost 6 bases, leaving 3 bases of the junction unmatched. The germline V gene has CDR1 MGHDK and CDR2 SYGVNS. The DNA of the CDR3 is TGTGCCAGCAGGGGACAGGCCACTGGGGCCAACGTCCTGACTTTC. Its protein is CASRGQATGANVLTF.

The V and J genes are TRBV4-1 and TRBJ2-7, with 7 bases lining up with TRBD2. The CDR3 is 15 residues long. Trimming took 1 base from V and 2 from J; bases not matched to a gene: 5. Germline V gene lookup returns CDR1 MGHRA and CDR2 YSYEKL. The DNA of the CDR3 is TGCGCCAGCAGCCAAGGCCCTAGCGGTACCTACGAGCAGTACTTC. Translated, it gives CASSQGPSGTYEQYF.

The V and J genes are TRBV10-3 and TRBJ2-5; TRBD1 matches 7 bases. Unmatched junction bases numbered 7, after V lost 8 bases and J lost 7 bases. CDR3 size: 12 residues. Germline lookup yields CDR1 ENHRY and CDR2 SYGVKD. The CDR3 loop is CAIGQDGWTQYF. The CDR3 bases are TGTGCCATCGGACAGGACGGATGGACCCAGTACTTC.

The chain has TRBV28 and TRBJ1-2, with 7 nucleotides matching TRBD1. Germline V gene data show CDR1 as MDHEN and CDR2 as SYDVKM. V lost 1 base and J lost 2; bases outside the gene matches: 7. The CDR3 loop spans 16 amino acids. The CDR3 sequence is CASSLLEGQTNYGYTF. In DNA, the CDR3 is TGTGCCAGCAGTTTATTAGAGGGACAGACGAACTATGGCTACACCTTC.

The J gene is TRBJ2-6, the V gene TRBV5-8, with unresolved D. The germline V gene encodes CDR1 SGHTS and CDR2 YDEGEE. CDR3 size: 14 residues. V shed 4 bases and J shed 0 bases, with 5 bases lying between them. CDR3 amino acids: CASSLYSGANVLTF. In nucleotides, the CDR3 is TGTGCCAGCAGCCTGTACTCTGGGGCCAACGTCCTGACTTTC.

The chain employs TRBV7-2 and TRBJ2-4; 12 bases fit TRBD2. This CDR3 has 19 residues. The V and J ends lost 0 bases and 0 bases, in that order; junction bases with no gene match: 6. The germline V gene encodes CDR1 SGHTA and CDR2 FQGNSA. CDR3 loop: CASSLAGTSGFLAKNIQYF. CDR3 nucleotide sequence: TGTGCCAGCAGCTTAGCCGGGACTAGCGGGTTCCTAGCCAAAAACATTCAGTACTTC.

V is TRBV30 and J is TRBJ2-4; maybe TRBD2 (5 bases). The CDR3 spans 13 residues. Germline CDR1 reads GTSNPN; CDR2 reads SVGIG (reference sequence). V lost 3 bases and J lost 3, with 9 bases in between. The CDR3 is CAWRDRGKNIQYF. DNA for the CDR3: TGTGCCTGGAGAGACCGGGGCAAAAACATTCAGTACTTC.

V and J are TRBV16 and TRBJ1-1; D is undetermined. Germline V lookup: CDR1 KGHSY, CDR2 FQNENV. Trimming took 2 bases from V and 2 from J, leaving 6 bases between them. The CDR3 spans 13 residues. CDR3 DNA sequence: TGTGCCAGCAGCCAAGGCGGAAACACTGAAGCTTTCTTT. Protein product: CASSQGGNTEAFF.

This chain links TRBV7-8 with TRBJ2-1, with D unclear. Per germline, CDR1 SGHVS and CDR2 FQNEAQ. This CDR3 has 12 amino acids. V was trimmed by 8 bases and J by 8 bases, leaving 13 bases between them. The CDR3 region has the DNA TGTGCCAGCTCTCTTACTCACTATGAGCAGTTCTTC. It yields the protein CASSLTHYEQFF.

The CDR3 nucleotides are TGTGCCAGCAGTGGTACCCACTTACTCCTTACAGGGGTTGGGCAGCCCCAGCATTTT. Amino acid sequence: CASSGTHLLLTGVGQPQHF. The genes are TRBV2 and TRBJ1-5; the match to TRBD1 covers 7 bases. V shed 4 bases and J 7 bases; nucleotides not matched to a gene: 22. The CDR3 totals 19 residues. The germline gives CDR1 SNHLY, CDR2 FYNNEI.

The chain couples TRBV4-1 to TRBJ2-1, with 13 bases aligning to TRBD2. The CDR3 sequence is 21 residues long. With 5 bases clipped from V and 3 bases from J, the junction kept 19 bases outside the gene matches. Germline assignment: CDR1 MGHRA and CDR2 YSYEKL. The CDR3, as DNA: TGCGCCAGCAGCGGAACCCTTACTAGCGGGGGGGCATTTGCCCACTACAATGAGCAGTTCTTC. It is translated as CASSGTLTSGGAFAHYNEQFF.

The J gene is TRBJ2-1, the V gene TRBV4-1, with 7 bases lining up with TRBD1. Germline V gives CDR1 MGHRA, CDR2 YSYEKL. The V segment lost 1 base and the J segment 1 base; nucleotides outside the gene matches: 7. The CDR3 totals 17 residues. CDR3 DNA: TGCGCCAGCAGCCAAGTAAGGGGGCCCAGTTCCTACAATGAGCAGTTCTTC. Translation: CASSQVRGPSSYNEQFF.

The V gene is TRBV4-1, the J gene TRBJ1-2, with 8 bases fitting TRBD1. The CDR3 extends over 13 amino acids. Losses at the gene ends were 6 bases for V and 4 bases for J; bases not matched to a gene: 4. The germline CDR1 and CDR2 sequences are MGHRA and YSYEKL. The CDR3 sequence: CASRDTGGYGYTF. Written as DNA, the CDR3 is TGCGCCAGCAGGGACACAGGGGGCTATGGCTACACCTTC.